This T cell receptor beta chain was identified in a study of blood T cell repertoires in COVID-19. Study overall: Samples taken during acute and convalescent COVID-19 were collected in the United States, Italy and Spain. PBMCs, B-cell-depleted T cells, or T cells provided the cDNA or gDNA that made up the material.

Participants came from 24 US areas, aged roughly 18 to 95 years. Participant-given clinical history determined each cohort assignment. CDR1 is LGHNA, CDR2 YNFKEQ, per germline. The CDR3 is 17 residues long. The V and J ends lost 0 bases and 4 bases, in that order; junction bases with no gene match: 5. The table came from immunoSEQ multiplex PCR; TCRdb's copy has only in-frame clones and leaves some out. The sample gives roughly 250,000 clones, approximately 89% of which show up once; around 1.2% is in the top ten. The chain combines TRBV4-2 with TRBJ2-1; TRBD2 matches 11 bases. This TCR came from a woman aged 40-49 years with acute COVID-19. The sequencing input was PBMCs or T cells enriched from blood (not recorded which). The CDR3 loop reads CASSQDGLAGGYNEQFF. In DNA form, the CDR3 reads TGTGCCAGCAGCCAAGATGGTCTAGCGGGAGGTTACAATGAGCAGTTCTTC.